This T cell receptor (beta chain) was identified in a study of T cell responses to AZD1222 COVID-19 vaccine. Study-wide points: The study identified only a handful of AZD1222 recipients as seropositive at baseline.

The repertoire was sequenced with immunoSEQ multiplex PCR; TCRdb's copy has only in-frame clones and lacks some. This table holds 100,000 to 150,000 clones, approximately 89% found once. V was pared by 1 base and J by 9 bases, with 6 bases of the junction left unmatched. Germline loops: CDR1 MGHRA, CDR2 YSYEKL. There are 15 residues in the CDR3. Remarks on this clone: The antigen is unknown.

The sample here was peripheral blood, taken on day 0 of AZD1222 vaccination. The chain uses TRBV4-1 and TRBJ2-1, with TRBD2 matching 10 bases. The receptor was derived from an adult in good health. CDR3 in DNA: TGCGCCAGCAGCCAAGCCGGGCTAGCGGGGGTTGAGCAGTTCTTC. Translating it yields CASSQAGLAGVEQFF.